Listed below are T cell receptor beta chains from one sample, sequenced in a study of identical twins. TCRdb used MiXCR to reprocess the 5' RACE reads, holding one entry per CDR3 protein. The data contain 250,000 to 300,000 distinct CDR3 sequences, approximately 8.3% of them singletons. These same records also appear under a second study, on yellow fever vaccine responses in identical twins.

Sequenced material: CD8+ T cells sorted from blood. The receptors stem from a young woman in good health. Both conserved end residues are part of each CDR3. D genes are given only for firm matches. Where a row states a size, it is once, few, many or the class of an expanded clone; other rows omit it.

D | size | J | length | V | CDR3 | DNA
- | many | TRBJ2-1 | 12 | TRBV6-1 | CASSEVVNEQFF | TGTGCCAGCAGTGAAGTTGTCAATGAGCAGTTCTTC
- | few | TRBJ2-7 | 16 | TRBV6-2/TRBV6-3 | CASSYSLGWSSYEQYF | TGTGCCAGCAGTTACTCTCTGGGATGGAGCTCCTACGAGCAGTACTTC
- | - | TRBJ2-1 | 14 | TRBV10-3 | CAISDSGSSNEQFF | TGTGCCATCAGTGATTCGGGGAGCTCCAATGAGCAGTTCTTC
TRBD2 | - | TRBJ2-3 | 14 | TRBV7-3 | CASSSSGGMDTQYF | TGTGCCAGCAGCTCTAGCGGGGGAATGGATACGCAGTATTTT
- | many | TRBJ1-2 | 15 | TRBV29-1 | CSVEEDSLYNYGYTF | TGCAGCGTTGAAGAAGACAGTCTATACAACTATGGCTACACCTTC
TRBD1 | - | TRBJ2-2 | 11 | TRBV27 | CASKQGALLFF | TGTGCCAGCAAGCAGGGGGCTCTGCTGTTTTTT
- | - | TRBJ2-1 | 12 | TRBV18 | CASSPHYNEQFF | TGTGCCAGCTCACCACATTACAATGAGCAGTTCTTC
TRBD1 | - | TRBJ2-5 | 15 | TRBV4-2 | CASSHYPGTGETQYF | TGTGCCAGCAGCCACTACCCCGGGACAGGGGAGACCCAGTACTTC
- | - | TRBJ2-7 | 15 | TRBV28 | CASSSTVRGFGEQYF | TGTGCCAGCAGTTCGACAGTTAGGGGCTTTGGGGAGCAGTACTTC
TRBD1 | few | TRBJ2-7 | 17 | TRBV7-9 | CASSITKTGTGAYEQYF | TGTGCCAGCAGCATTACGAAGACCGGGACAGGAGCCTACGAGCAGTACTTC
- | many | TRBJ2-7 | 17 | TRBV6-2/TRBV6-3 | CASSSSNSLVGPYEQYF | TGTGCCAGCAGTTCCTCGAACTCTCTGGTGGGGCCCTACGAGCAGTACTTC
- | - | TRBJ2-1 | 18 | TRBV12-1 | CASSFRPCDRECVVEQFF | TGTGCCAGCAGCTTTCGCCCCTGCGACAGGGAGTGCGTCGTTGAGCAGTTCTTC
- | many | TRBJ1-5 | 16 | TRBV9 | CASSAGTDYSNQPQHF | TGTGCCAGCAGCGCTGGGACGGACTATAGCAATCAGCCCCAGCATTTT
- | many | TRBJ2-7 | 14 | TRBV20-1 | CSARDPPPGYEQYF | TGCAGTGCTAGAGATCCACCCCCGGGGTACGAGCAGTACTTC
- | few | TRBJ2-5 | 14 | TRBV7-8 | CASRTDPLRQTQYF | TGTGCCAGCAGGACGGACCCCCTTAGGCAGACCCAGTACTTC
- | few | TRBJ2-7 | 21 | TRBV25-1 | CASSEWAGGEVRLAERYEQYF | TGTGCCAGCAGTGAATGGGCAGGGGGCGAAGTCCGACTAGCGGAGCGCTACGAGCAGTACTTC
- | - | TRBJ2-2 | 14 | TRBV4-1 | CASSQEEGGGELFF | TGCGCCAGCAGCCAAGAAGAGGGAGGCGGGGAGCTGTTTTTT
TRBD2 | many | TRBJ2-5 | 16 | TRBV29-1 | CSVEGLAGRPRETQYF | TGCAGCGTTGAGGGACTAGCGGGAAGGCCGCGAGAGACCCAGTACTTC
TRBD1 | many | TRBJ2-7 | 15 | TRBV29-1 | CSVETRTGKSYEQYF | TGCAGCGTTGAGACCCGGACAGGGAAGTCCTACGAGCAGTACTTC
- | - | TRBJ1-1 | 13 | TRBV7-9 | CASSSTGGAEAFF | TGTGCCAGCAGCTCGACGGGAGGGGCTGAAGCTTTCTTT
- | many | TRBJ2-2 | 15 | TRBV7-9 | CASSLAQGNTGELFF | TGTGCCAGCAGCTTAGCGCAGGGGAACACCGGGGAGCTGTTTTTT
TRBD2 | many | TRBJ2-7 | 15 | TRBV3-1 | CASSRVGTSGYEQYF | TGTGCCAGCAGCCGGGTCGGGACTAGCGGTTACGAGCAGTACTTC
TRBD1 | few | TRBJ2-3 | 15 | TRBV7-3 | CASSLGQGLADTQYF | TGTGCCAGCAGCCTCGGACAGGGTCTCGCAGATACGCAGTATTTT
- | many | TRBJ2-1 | 15 | TRBV7-8 | CASSVLLSSYNEQFF | TGTGCCAGCAGCGTCCTTCTAAGCTCCTACAATGAGCAGTTCTTC
- | many | TRBJ1-4 | 13 | TRBV20-1 | CSAEGQGDEKLFF | TGCAGTGCCGAGGGGCAGGGCGACGAAAAACTGTTTTTT
- | many | TRBJ2-2 | 11 | TRBV28 | CASSMSRELFF | TGTGCCAGCAGTATGTCCCGGGAGCTGTTTTTT
TRBD2 | many | TRBJ2-3 | 16 | TRBV7-9 | CASSSRTSGATDTQYF | TGTGCCAGCAGCTCCCGGACTAGCGGGGCCACAGATACGCAGTATTTT
- | - | TRBJ2-4 | 16 | TRBV15 | CATSRVPSEWGNIQYF | TGTGCCACCAGCAGAGTGCCTTCCGAGTGGGGAAACATTCAGTACTTC
- | many | TRBJ2-5 | 15 | TRBV29-1 | CSVEELTTEEETQYF | TGCAGCGTTGAAGAGCTTACCACCGAAGAGGAGACCCAGTACTTC
- | - | TRBJ2-3 | 15 | TRBV3-1 | CASSQWDLATDTQYF | TGTGCCAGCAGCCAGTGGGATTTGGCGACAGATACGCAGTATTTT
TRBD2 | - | TRBJ2-5 | 14 | TRBV20-1 | CSGDSGSTQETQYF | TGCAGTGGGGATAGCGGGAGTACTCAAGAGACCCAGTACTTC
TRBD2 | - | TRBJ2-1 | 17 | TRBV15 | CATSRKLSGSPINEQFF | TGTGCCACCAGCAGGAAACTGAGCGGGAGTCCGATCAATGAGCAGTTCTTC
TRBD2 | - | TRBJ2-5 | 16 | TRBV3-1 | CASSRGLAGGEETQYF | TGTGCCAGCAGCCGGGGACTAGCGGGCGGGGAAGAGACCCAGTACTTC
TRBD1 | many | TRBJ2-2 | 15 | TRBV20-1 | CSARDQGDGTGELFF | TGCAGTGCTAGAGATCAGGGGGACGGCACCGGGGAGCTGTTTTTT
TRBD2 | - | TRBJ2-3 | 15 | TRBV2 | CASSLTSGPTDTQYF | TGTGCCAGCAGCCTGACTAGCGGGCCTACAGATACGCAGTATTTT
TRBD2 | many | TRBJ2-2 | 15 | TRBV5-1 | CASSLRSGRTGELFF | TGCGCCAGCAGCTTGCGTAGCGGGAGGACCGGGGAGCTGTTTTTT
- | - | TRBJ2-7 | 13 | TRBV7-9 | CASSLQQDHEQYF | TGTGCCAGCAGCTTACAACAGGATCACGAGCAGTACTTC
- | - | TRBJ2-3 | 16 | TRBV11-2 | CASSLGGGDLTDTQYF | TGTGCCAGCAGCTTAGGCGGCGGGGACCTCACAGATACGCAGTATTTT
TRBD2 | few | TRBJ2-7 | 18 | TRBV20-1 | CSARGALAGGPEAYEQYF | TGCAGTGCTAGAGGTGCCCTAGCGGGAGGACCGGAGGCCTACGAGCAGTACTTC
TRBD1 | - | TRBJ2-3 | 16 | TRBV29-1 | CSVEDPQDREADTQYF | TGCAGCGTTGAAGATCCCCAGGACAGGGAAGCAGATACGCAGTATTTT
- | many | TRBJ1-1 | 14 | TRBV4-3 | CASSQDRGWPEAFF | TGCGCCAGCAGCCAAGATCGGGGGTGGCCTGAAGCTTTCTTT
TRBD1 | few | TRBJ2-1 | 15 | TRBV20-1 | CSAGGSGQVYNEQFF | TGCAGTGCCGGTGGCTCGGGACAGGTTTACAATGAGCAGTTCTTC
- | - | TRBJ1-4 | 14 | TRBV3-1 | CASSARWDNEKLFF | TGTGCCAGCAGCGCCAGGTGGGATAATGAAAAACTGTTTTTT
- | - | TRBJ2-3 | 11 | TRBV2 | CASPGMDTQYF | TGTGCCAGCCCCGGGATGGATACGCAGTATTTT
- | - | TRBJ2-1 | 12 | TRBV20-1 | CSAIADYNEQFF | TGCAGTGCTATTGCGGATTACAATGAGCAGTTCTTC
- | few | TRBJ2-1 | 14 | TRBV20-1 | CSANPPREFNEQFF | TGCAGTGCTAATCCCCCCCGCGAGTTCAATGAGCAGTTCTTC
TRBD2 | - | TRBJ2-1 | 19 | TRBV2 | CTCSRPGLAGGPSYNEQFF | TGTACCTGCAGCCGACCGGGACTAGCGGGGGGGCCCTCCTACAATGAGCAGTTCTTC
- | many | TRBJ1-2 | 13 | TRBV12-3/TRBV12-4 | CASSLDGALGYTF | TGTGCCAGCAGTTTGGACGGAGCCTTGGGCTACACCTTC
TRBD2 | - | TRBJ2-7 | 16 | TRBV18 | CASSPLTGLADYEQYF | TGTGCCAGCTCACCTTTAACGGGACTAGCGGACTACGAGCAGTACTTC
TRBD1 | few | TRBJ2-7 | 15 | TRBV5-1 | CASSTWTGEHYEQYF | TGCGCCAGCAGCACCTGGACAGGGGAACACTACGAGCAGTACTTC
TRBD1 | - | TRBJ2-7 | 15 | TRBV7-9 | CASSRPGGIHYEQYF | TGTGCCAGCAGCCGACCAGGGGGCATTCATTACGAGCAGTACTTC
- | many | TRBJ2-7 | 13 | TRBV24-1 | CATSNDFSYEQYF | TGTGCCACCAGTAACGATTTCTCCTACGAGCAGTACTTC
TRBD1 | many | TRBJ1-1 | 15 | TRBV5-6 | CASSVVGGSTVEAFF | TGTGCCAGCAGCGTCGTAGGGGGCTCCACGGTTGAAGCTTTCTTT
TRBD1 | - | TRBJ1-5 | 12 | TRBV5-6 | CASRQGAGPQHF | TGTGCCAGCAGGCAGGGGGCCGGGCCCCAGCATTTT
TRBD2 | - | TRBJ2-5 | 18 | TRBV3-1 | CASSRGLAGYREIETQYF | TGTGCCAGCAGTCGCGGACTAGCGGGCTACAGAGAAATCGAGACCCAGTACTTC